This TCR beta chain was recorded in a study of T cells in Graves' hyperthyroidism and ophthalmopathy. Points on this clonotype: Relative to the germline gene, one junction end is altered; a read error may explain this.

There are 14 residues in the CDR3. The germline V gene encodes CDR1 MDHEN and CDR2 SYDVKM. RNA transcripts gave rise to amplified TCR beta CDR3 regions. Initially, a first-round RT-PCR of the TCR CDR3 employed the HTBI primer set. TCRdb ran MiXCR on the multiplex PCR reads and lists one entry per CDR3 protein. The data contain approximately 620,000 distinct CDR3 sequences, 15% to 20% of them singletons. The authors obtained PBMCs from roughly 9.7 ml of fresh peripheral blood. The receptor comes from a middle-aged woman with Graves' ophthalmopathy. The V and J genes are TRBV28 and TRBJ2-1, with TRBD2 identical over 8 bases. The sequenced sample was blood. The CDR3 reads CAGSWTSRGGEQFF. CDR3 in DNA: TGTGCCGGCAGTTGGACTAGCCGGGGCGGGGAGCAGTTCTTC.